Below are 30 T cell receptor beta chains sequenced from a single sample in a study of blood T cell repertoires in COVID-19. Sequenced by immunoSEQ multiplex PCR; TCRdb stores in-frame clones only, minus some. Seen here are about 170,000 clones, roughly 90% observed once, and the top ten hold around 4.8%. The source material was peripheral blood. These receptors all stem from a man between 18 and 29 years old with COVID-19, enrolled during active disease.

This rearrangement joins TRBV5-8 to TRBJ2-7; unclear D gene. The CDR3 runs to 15 residues. CDR1 and CDR2 (germline): SGHTS, YDEGEE. V lost 0 bases to trimming and J lost 4 bases, with 14 bases between them. Written as DNA, the CDR3 is TGTGCCAGCAGCTTGGGCGGTTACCCCCCTTACGAGCAGTACTTC. Translation gives CASSLGGYPPYEQYF. Full variable domain (rest looked up from reference TRBV5-8 and TRBJ2-7): EAGVTQSPTHLIKTRGQQATLRCSPISGHTSVYWYQQALGLGLQFLLWYDEGEERNRGNFPPRFSGRQFPNYSSELNVNALELEDSALYLCASSLGGYPPYEQYFGPGTRLTVT.

The chain carries TRBV9 and TRBJ1-1; the D is unclear. Trimming took 0 bases from V and 11 from J, leaving 14 bases between them. The CDR3 runs 13 residues. CDR1 is SGDLS and CDR2 is YYNGEE in the germline V gene. The CDR3 DNA sequence: TGTGCCAGCAGCGTAGACGGAGGGCCTAGGGCTTTCTTT. Translation gives CASSVDGGPRAFF.

The CDR3 coding sequence is TGTGCCAGCAGTTACCGGACTAGCGGCAATGAGCAGTTCTTC. Residues: CASSYRTSGNEQFF. The chain recombines TRBV6-5 with TRBJ2-1; 10 bases are a match to TRBD2. The V gene end was trimmed by 2 bases and the J gene end by 6 bases; junction bases not matched to a gene: 1. Germline CDR1 is MNHEY and CDR2 is SVGAGI. The CDR3 sequence is 14 residues long.

The CDR3 region is CATRGPSLVGTDTQYF. DNA of the CDR3: TGTGCCACCCGGGGTCCCTCCCTGGTGGGCACAGATACGCAGTATTTT. The chain employs TRBV28 and TRBJ2-3, with TRBD2 as a possible D gene (5 bases). In germline, CDR1 is MDHEN, CDR2 SYDVKM. Trimming shortened V by 10 bases and J by 1 base, and 21 bases separated the two germline ends. The CDR3 has 16 amino acids.

The chain joins TRBV9 to TRBJ2-1; 10 nucleotides agree with TRBD2. The germline CDR1 and CDR2 sequences are SGDLS and YYNGEE. This CDR3 has 15 residues. The V segment lost 2 bases and the J segment 7 bases; nucleotides outside the gene matches: 6. In DNA, the CDR3 is TGTGCCAGCAGCGTTTCCGGGACTAGCGAGAATGAGCAGTTCTTC. Translating gives CASSVSGTSENEQFF. Looking up the rest from reference TRBV9 and TRBJ2-1 gives the full variable domain: DSGVTQTPKHLITATGQRVTLRCSPRSGDLSVYWYQQSLDQGLQFLIQYYNGEERAKGNILERFSAQQFPDLHSELNLSSLELGDSALYFCASSVSGTSENEQFFGPGTRLTVL.

The chain links TRBV2 to TRBJ1-5; no clear D. The V gene's germline CDR1 is SNHLY and CDR2 FYNNEI. The CDR3 is made up of 13 amino acids. V lost 5 bases and J lost 7, with 12 bases in between. The CDR3 sequence: CASSPLPGQPQHF. DNA of the CDR3: TGTGCCAGCAGTCCCCTCCCCGGGCAGCCCCAGCATTTT.

The rearrangement links TRBV10-3 to TRBJ2-2, with TRBD2 matching over 14 bases. CDR1 is ENHRY, CDR2 SYGVKD, per germline. This CDR3 region has 16 residues. V gave up 6 bases and J gave up 5 bases; unmatched junction bases: 5. The CDR3: CAISPGLAGGTGELFF. The DNA of the CDR3 is TGTGCCATCAGCCCCGGACTAGCGGGAGGAACCGGGGAGCTGTTTTTT.

In DNA form, the CDR3 reads TGTGCCAGCAGTGTCACAGGGGTTTTAGTAGAGACCCAGTACTTC. Its translation: CASSVTGVLVETQYF. This chain joins TRBV2 and TRBJ2-5; 7 nucleotides align to TRBD1. The CDR3 loop spans 15 amino acids. CDR1 and CDR2 (germline): SNHLY, FYNNEI. Trimming cost V 4 bases and J 4 bases; bases outside gene matches: 9.

In DNA form, the CDR3 reads TGCGCCAGCAGCTTACAGGGGCCAGATACGCAGTATTTT. Translating it yields CASSLQGPDTQYF. V and J are TRBV5-1 and TRBJ2-3; 7 bases line up with TRBD1. Germline assignment: CDR1 SGHRS and CDR2 YFSETQ. J lost 4 bases, V lost 2 bases, and 1 base had no gene match. The CDR3 spans 13 residues.

V gene TRBV4-1 combines with J gene TRBJ2-3; TRBD2 might be the D (6 bases). The CDR3 has 15 amino acids. Germline CDR1 is MGHRA and CDR2 is YSYEKL. V was shortened by 1 base and J by 5 bases, with 13 bases between the two germline ends. Here the CDR3 DNA reads TGCGCCAGCAGCCAAGCGAAACTAGCTGGAGATACGCAGTATTTT. It encodes CASSQAKLAGDTQYF.

The J gene is TRBJ1-5, the V gene TRBV5-6; TRBD1 agrees at 9 bases. CDR1 is SGHDT and CDR2 is YYEEEE in the germline V gene. The CDR3 loop spans 14 amino acids. The J segment lost 5 bases and the V segment lost 3 bases, leaving 3 bases of the junction unmatched. CDR3 bases: TGTGCCAGCAGCTGGGGACAGGGTCATCAGCCCCAGCATTTT. As protein: CASSWGQGHQPQHF.

The chain uses TRBV3-1 (or the pseudogene TRBV3-2) and TRBJ2-7; D gene unclear. From germline, CDR1 is LGHDT and CDR2 YNNKEL (reference sequence). The ends were cut back, 5 bases at V and 2 bases at J, with 13 bases in the middle. The CDR3 extends over 14 amino acids. The CDR3 nucleotides are TGTGCCAGCAGCAGCCAGGCCGACACCTACGAGCAGTACTTC. This translates into CASSSQADTYEQYF.

The rearrangement links TRBV4-3 to TRBJ2-2; 9 bases are a match to TRBD2. Germline trimming cut 0 bases from V and 4 bases from J; bases unmatched to any gene: 15. Germline-derived CDR1 and CDR2 are LGHNA and YSLEER. This CDR3 region has 20 residues. CDR3 DNA sequence: TGCGCCAGCAGCCAAGATAGAGTGGGTAGCGGGAGTCTGGGCACCGGGGAGCTGTTTTTT. Translated, it gives CASSQDRVGSGSLGTGELFF.

In DNA form, the CDR3 reads TGTGCCACCGGGACAGCTTATAGCAATCAGCCCCAGCATTTT. Translating it yields CATGTAYSNQPQHF. The V call is TRBV24-1, the J call TRBJ1-5; 7 bases match TRBD1. J gave up 0 bases and V 9 bases, and 4 bases lay outside the gene matches. The CDR3 is 14 residues long. Germline CDR1 KGHDR, CDR2 SFDVKD.

This chain joins TRBV6-5 and TRBJ1-1, with 7 nucleotides matching TRBD1. Germline V gives CDR1 MNHEY, CDR2 SVGAGI. CDR3 length: 13 residues. V trimming: 5 bases; J trimming: 6 bases; junction bases outside the gene matches: 6. CDR3 nucleotides: TGTGCCAGCAGTCCATCGACAGGGCCTGAAGCTTTCTTT. It translates to CASSPSTGPEAFF.

This clone was observed once. The chain couples TRBV6-5 to TRBJ2-3; TRBD2 matches at 9 bases. The CDR3 is 16 residues long. Per germline, CDR1 MNHEY and CDR2 SVGAGI. V gave up 0 bases and J gave up 1 base; unmatched junction bases: 2. CDR3 region: CASSYSSGSGTDTQYF. The CDR3 nucleotides read TGTGCCAGCAGTTACTCTAGCGGGAGCGGCACAGATACGCAGTATTTT.

The rearrangement links TRBV7-9 to TRBJ1-2, with a possible D match to TRBD1 (5 bases). Germline CDR1 is SEHNR and CDR2 is FQNEAQ (reference sequence). This CDR3 contains 15 residues. V dropped 5 bases and J dropped 0 bases, with 13 bases sitting between them. The DNA of the CDR3 is TGTGCCAGCAGCCCCCGGGGACTCGCTAACTATGGCTACACCTTC. Protein: CASSPRGLANYGYTF.

The chain carries TRBV3-1 (or the pseudogene TRBV3-2) and TRBJ1-2, with a weak D call TRBD1 (5 bases). This CDR3 is 14 amino acids long. Deletions cut 4 bases from V and 5 bases from J, with 14 bases between. CDR1 and CDR2 (germline): LGHDT, YNNKEL (reference sequence). In DNA form, the CDR3 reads TGTGCCAGCAGCCTTGGGGGGGAAGGTTATGGCTACACCTTC. Translation gives CASSLGGEGYGYTF.

This chain connects TRBV7-9 to TRBJ2-5; 10 bases map to TRBD2. Germline CDR1 and CDR2: SEHNR and FQNEAQ (reference sequence). CDR3 length: 13 amino acids. V lost 6 bases, J lost 5 bases, and 3 bases stayed unmatched. The CDR3 DNA follows: TGTGCCAGCAGAGCGGGAGGGTGGGAGACCCAGTACTTC. Amino acid sequence: CASRAGGWETQYF.

The chain has TRBV11-2 and TRBJ1-4; D may be TRBD1 (5 bases). CDR1 is SGHAT and CDR2 is FQNNGV in the germline V gene. CDR3 length: 15 amino acids. The V end was cut by 2 bases, the J end by 7 bases, with 14 bases between. CDR3 sequence reads: CASSLLGGAPEKLFF. The CDR3 DNA reads TGTGCCAGCAGCTTATTGGGTGGGGCTCCTGAAAAACTGTTTTTT.

The rearrangement joins TRBV30 to TRBJ1-6; D may be TRBD1 (5 bases). This CDR3 is built from 16 residues. Germline V lookup: CDR1 GTSNPN, CDR2 SVGIG (reference sequence). The germline V and J ends were trimmed by 0 bases and 8 bases, with 17 bases remaining between them. The CDR3 protein is CAWSVSWGRSDSPLHF. The CDR3 nucleotides are TGTGCCTGGAGTGTGTCCTGGGGGAGGAGTGATTCACCCCTCCACTTT.

The chain links TRBV27 to TRBJ2-1; 8 bases agree with TRBD1. The CDR3 consists of 14 residues. With V trimmed by 2 bases and J by 7 bases, 4 bases remained unmatched. CDR1 and CDR2 from the germline V gene are MNHEY and SMNVEV (reference sequence). CDR3 sequence: CASSLRTGINEQFF. The DNA for the CDR3 is TGTGCCAGCAGTTTACGGACAGGGATAAATGAGCAGTTCTTC.

The CDR3 region is CASSPELAGTTSTDTQYF. DNA of the CDR3: TGTGCCAGCTCACCAGAACTAGCGGGGACTACTAGCACAGATACGCAGTATTTT. V usage is TRBV18 and J usage is TRBJ2-3, with 10 nucleotides matching TRBD2. The CDR3 loop spans 18 amino acids. CDR1 KGHSH and CDR2 LQKENI come from the germline V gene. Germline trimming cut 2 bases from V and 0 bases from J; bases unmatched to any gene: 8.

The chain is built from TRBV18 and TRBJ1-1; unclear D gene. Germline-derived CDR1 and CDR2 are KGHSH and LQKENI. With 0 bases removed from V and 10 bases from J, the gap between germline ends came to 21 bases. This CDR3 is 16 amino acids long. The CDR3 loop reads CASSPPSERAAARAFF. The CDR3 DNA reads TGTGCCAGCTCACCACCATCCGAGCGAGCCGCCGCCAGAGCTTTCTTT.

The chain uses TRBV18 and TRBJ2-7, with D uncertain. The V end was cut by 0 bases, the J end by 2 bases, with 11 bases between. The CDR3 is 15 amino acids. Germline assignment: CDR1 KGHSH and CDR2 LQKENI. The CDR3 sequence is CASSPPEADTYEQYF. The DNA of the CDR3 is TGTGCCAGCTCACCACCTGAGGCGGATACCTACGAGCAGTACTTC.

This sequence joins TRBV23-1 and TRBJ2-7; the D gene is possibly TRBD1 (5 bases). TRBV23-1 is recorded as an ORF, its role being uncertain. There are 10 residues in the CDR3. The CDR3 nucleotides are TGCGCAAGGGGCACCTACGAGCAGTACTTC. Translating it yields CARGTYEQYF.

This clone occurred once. The chain recombines TRBV6-5 with TRBJ1-5; the D gene is possibly TRBD1 (5 bases). Trimming left V 8 bases short and J 6 bases short, with 11 bases between. Looked up from germline, CDR1 is MNHEY and CDR2 is SVGAGI. The CDR3 is made up of 12 amino acids. The CDR3 here is CASGAPGQPQHF. In DNA, the CDR3 is TGTGCCAGCGGGGCTCCCGGTCAGCCCCAGCATTTT.

The genes are TRBV7-8 and TRBJ1-1; D may be TRBD1 (6 bases). The CDR3 extends over 12 amino acids. The germline gives CDR1 SGHVS, CDR2 FQNEAQ. Trimming took 5 bases from V and 12 from J, leaving 16 bases between them. CDR3 protein: CASSPRLGTPFF. For the CDR3, the DNA is TGTGCCAGCAGCCCTAGGTTAGGGACACCTTTCTTT.

The V call is TRBV14, the J call TRBJ2-7; 11 bases fit TRBD2. Germline V gene data show CDR1 as SGHDN and CDR2 as FVKESK. V dropped 4 bases and J dropped 3; count of bases not matched to a gene: 5. The CDR3 is 15 residues long. CDR3 sequence: CASSLSGRVLYEQYF. The DNA for the CDR3 is TGTGCCAGCAGCCTTAGCGGGAGGGTTCTCTACGAGCAGTACTTC.

The V and J genes are TRBV9 and TRBJ2-2; 8 nucleotides match TRBD1. This CDR3 region has 19 residues. The germline CDR1 and CDR2 sequences are SGDLS and YYNGEE. With V trimmed by 0 bases and J by 4 bases, 14 bases remained unmatched. In DNA form, the CDR3 reads TGTGCCAGCAGCGTAGACGGAGTAGACAGGGGCTCCCCCACCGGGGAGCTGTTTTTT. Its protein is CASSVDGVDRGSPTGELFF.